Listed below are T cell receptor beta chains from one sample, sequenced in a study of tumor and adjacent non-tumor tissue in lung cancer. TCRdb recomputed calls from the multiplex PCR reads with MiXCR, one row per CDR3 protein. Here the sample spans more than 35,000 distinct CDR3 sequences, roughly three fifths being singletons. Specimen: distant non-tumor lung tissue. These receptors were obtained from a woman between 35 and 50 years old with non-small cell lung cancer. Both conserved end residues are part of each CDR3. D genes are given only for firm matches. Clone size is shown for a subset of rows, as once, few, many or a class of expanded clone.

d_call,clone_size,cdr3_length,v_call,j_call,cdr3_nt,cdr3_aa
-,-,14,TRBV4-1,TRBJ2-1,TGCGCCAGCAGCCATGGGAGTAGGAGTGATGAGCAGTTCTTC,CASSHGSRSDEQFF
TRBD1,many,15,TRBV4-1,TRBJ1-4,TGCGCCAGCAGCCAAGGCAGGGGGACTAATGAAAAACTGTTTTTT,CASSQGRGTNEKLFF
-,many,15,TRBV28,TRBJ1-2,TGTGCCAGCAGTTTCTCGGCAGGGTCCAACTATGGCTACACCTTC,CASSFSAGSNYGYTF
TRBD1,medium-sized,14,TRBV5-4,TRBJ2-1,TGTGCCAGCAGCTCCGGGACAGGGATCAATGAGCAGTTCTTC,CASSSGTGINEQFF
TRBD1,-,14,TRBV13,TRBJ1-4,TGTGCCAGCAGTTTCGGGACAGGGAATGAAAAACTGTTTTTT,CASSFGTGNEKLFF
-,-,15,TRBV12-3/TRBV12-4,TRBJ2-1,TGTGCCAGCAGTTCCAGCCGGGCTTCCTACAATGAGAAGTTCTTC,CASSSSRASYNEKFF
-,-,12,TRBV20-1,TRBJ2-5,TGCAGTGCTACAGCGTCCCAAGAGACCCAGTACTTC,CSATASQETQYF
-,-,15,TRBV12-3/TRBV12-4,TRBJ1-3,TGTGCCAGCAGTCTACTGGGAGGACAGAGAAGTACCATATATTTT,CASSLLGGQRSTIYF
-,once,16,TRBV6-6,TRBJ2-3,TGTGCCACCTACTCGCTGGATGGGGGTGGCACAGATACGCAGTATTTT,CATYSLDGGGTDTQYF
-,-,14,TRBV7-8,TRBJ2-7,TGTGCCAGCAGCTTAGAGCACGGGACCTGCGAGCAGTACTTC,CASSLEHGTCEQYF
-,-,12,TRBV28,TRBJ1-1,TGTGGCAGCGGACGGCCGGACACCGAAGCTTTCTTT,CGSGRPDTEAFF
TRBD2,many,14,TRBV2,TRBJ2-3,TGTGCCAGCAGTGGGACTAGCGGTACAGATACGCAGTATTTT,CASSGTSGTDTQYF
-,many,13,TRBV30,TRBJ1-2,TGTGCCTGGGGGCGACAAGGCGCTCATGGCTACACCTTC,CAWGRQGAHGYTF
-,-,14,TRBV5-5,TRBJ2-1,TGTGCTAGCAGCTTGGGGGGCCTCAACAATGAGCTGTTCTTC,CASSLGGLNNELFF
-,-,12,TRBV11-3,TRBJ2-5,TGTGCCAGCAGCTTAGATGGGGAGACCCAATATTTC,CASSLDGETQYF
-,-,12,TRBV4-1,TRBJ2-7,TGCGCCAGCAGCCCTGACTTATACGGGCAGTACTTC,CASSPDLYGQYF
TRBD1,-,13,TRBV6-6,TRBJ1-2,TGTGCCAGTACCATTGAGGGGGCGAGTGACTACACCTTC,CASTIEGASDYTF
-,-,17,TRBV12-3/TRBV12-4,TRBJ2-7,TGTGCCAGCAGTTTATGGCAATCATCGCAAACCTCCTACGAGCAGTACTTC,CASSLWQSSQTSYEQYF
TRBD2,-,18,TRBV4-2,TRBJ2-2,TGTGCCAGCAGCCAAAGGGACGGACTAGCGAGAGAGGTCGGGGAGCTGTTTTTT,CASSQRDGLAREVGELFF
-,-,12,TRBV6-5,TRBJ2-7,TGTGCCAGACCTAGTGGGGTCATGGACCAGTATTTC,CARPSGVMDQYF
-,-,16,TRBV4-2,TRBJ2-5,TGTACCAGCAGCCAAATATCCGGTGGGGGAGTAGAGACCCAATACTTC,CTSSQISGGGVETQYF
-,-,11,TRBV11-2,TRBJ2-1,TGTGCCAACAGCTTAATAAGTGAGCAGTTCTTC,CANSLISEQFF
-,-,14,TRBV11-2,TRBJ1-5,TGTGCCAGCAGCCCCCGGGGGACCACAGATAAGCAGCATTTT,CASSPRGTTDKQHF
-,-,13,TRBV7-9,TRBJ2-7,TGTGCCAGCTGCTTAGTCCCTAATAACGAGCAGTACTTC,CASCLVPNNEQYF
TRBD1,-,15,TRBV19,TRBJ1-4,TGTGCCAGTAGCGCACAGGGGTCGCTTAATGAAAAACTGTTTTTT,CASSAQGSLNEKLFF
TRBD2,-,15,TRBV11-2,TRBJ2-3,TGTGCCAGCAGCATAGTGGCGGGAGAGGCGGATACGCAGTATTTT,CASSIVAGEADTQYF
TRBD1,-,19,TRBV6-5,TRBJ2-4,TGTGACAGCAGTTACTCCGGGACAGTGGGTCTGGGAGCCAAAAACATTCAGTACTTC,CDSSYSGTVGLGAKNIQYF
TRBD1,-,18,TRBV5-6,TRBJ1-2,TGTGCCAGCAGCGAGGGACAGGACCCATCCTTTGGGAACTACGGCTACACCTTC,CASSEGQDPSFGNYGYTF
-,-,16,TRBV11-2,TRBJ2-6,TGTGCCAGTAGCTGCTCAGAGCTCTCTGGGGCCAACGTCCTGACTTTC,CASSCSELSGANVLTF
-,-,12,TRBV29-1,TRBJ1-2,TGCAGCATTTTTTCAGGAGATCTAGGCTACACCTTC,CSIFSGDLGYTF
-,-,16,TRBV11-2,TRBJ2-6,TGTGCCAGCAGCAGGTCAGACTTCTCTGGGGCCAACGCCCTGACTTTC,CASSRSDFSGANALTF
-,-,13,TRBV28,TRBJ1-2,TGTGGCAGCACGGGACACGAATCGTGGGGCTACACCTTC,CGSTGHESWGYTF
TRBD1,-,17,TRBV14,TRBJ2-1,TGTGCCAGCAGCCGCCGGATCCGGGACAGCGCTAAAAATGAGCAGTTCTTC,CASSRRIRDSAKNEQFF
-,many,14,TRBV6-1,TRBJ1-5,TGTGCCAGCAGTGCCTTGCAGCCTAATCAGCCCCAGCATTTT,CASSALQPNQPQHF
-,many,12,TRBV29-1,TRBJ2-5,TGCAGCGTTGATTGGAGCGGTGAGACCCAGTACTTC,CSVDWSGETQYF
-,-,13,TRBV6-6,TRBJ1-2,TGTGCCAGCACCATTGGGGGGTCGAGTGGCTACACCTTC,CASTIGGSSGYTF
-,-,18,TRBV30,TRBJ2-6,TGTGCCTGGAGGGGCCTACGGGACGGACCCTCTGGGGCCAACGTCCTGACTTTC,CAWRGLRDGPSGANVLTF
-,-,15,TRBV6-2/TRBV6-3,TRBJ2-7,TGTGCCAGTAGTTACTCGTTTTGTAAGGCGGACAAGCAGTACTTC,CASSYSFCKADKQYF
-,many,15,TRBV27,TRBJ1-1,TGTGCCAGCAGTGAAAGCGGACAGACGAACACTGAAGCTTTCTTT,CASSESGQTNTEAFF
-,-,13,TRBV7-9,TRBJ2-2,TGTGCCAGCAGAAGGTCGGGGGCCGGGGAGCTGTTTTTT,CASRRSGAGELFF
-,many,16,TRBV11-2,TRBJ2-3,TGTGCCAGCAGCTTAGGGGGGTTATCTAGCACAGATACGCAGTATTTT,CASSLGGLSSTDTQYF
-,many,11,TRBV28,TRBJ2-7,TGTGCCAGCAGGGACATATACGAGCAGTACTTC,CASRDIYEQYF
-,-,17,TRBV5-4,TRBJ2-3,TGTGTCAGCAGATTGGCTTCTCGGGGACCTACCACAGATACGCAGTATTTT,CVSRLASRGPTTDTQYF
TRBD1,-,15,TRBV30,TRBJ2-7,TGTGCCTGGGAAAACTCCAGGACAGGAGTTCGGGAGCAGTACTTC,CAWENSRTGVREQYF
TRBD1,many,13,TRBV20-1,TRBJ2-5,TGCAGTGCTAGAGAAGACAGGGTGGAGACCCAGTACTTC,CSAREDRVETQYF
TRBD2,-,15,TRBV12-3/TRBV12-4,TRBJ2-5,TGTGCCAGCAGTATTGGGACTAGGTCCCAAGAGACCCAGTACTTC,CASSIGTRSQETQYF
TRBD2,-,18,TRBV5-1,TRBJ2-2,TGCGCCAGCAGCGCCCGTGGGGTAGCGGGCCCGAACACCGGGGAGCTGTTTTTT,CASSARGVAGPNTGELFF
-,-,20,TRBV6-1,TRBJ2-4,TGTGCTAGCAGTGAGAGTCCGGACGCATTTGTGAACTTAGCCAAAAACATTCAGAACTTC,CASSESPDAFVNLAKNIQNF
-,once,12,TRBV20-1,TRBJ2-5,TGCAGCGTGGACGGATCCCGGGAGACCCAGTACTTC,CSVDGSRETQYF
-,-,15,TRBV7-2,TRBJ1-2,TGTGCCAGCAGCTTAGGCCCTCAGAAAGATTATGGCCACACCTTC,CASSLGPQKDYGHTF
-,few,11,TRBV29-1,TRBJ2-1,TGCAGCGTACTCTCAGATACTGAGCAGTTCTTC,CSVLSDTEQFF
-,many,14,TRBV5-1,TRBJ2-5,TGCGCCAGCAGCTTGGCGGCAGGGCGAGAGACCCAGTACTTC,CASSLAAGRETQYF
-,many,13,TRBV30,TRBJ2-7,TGTGCCTCCGCCCCAGCTGAAGGGTACGAGCAGTACTTC,CASAPAEGYEQYF
TRBD1,-,17,TRBV14,TRBJ2-1,TGTGCCAGAAGCAGCCAGACCCGGGACAGCACTAAAAATGAGCAGTTCTTC,CARSSQTRDSTKNEQFF
TRBD2,-,13,TRBV29-1,TRBJ2-1,TGTAGCGTTAGCGAGCGGGGCTACAGTGAGCAGTTCTTC,CSVSERGYSEQFF